Below are 27 T cell receptor beta chains sequenced from a single sample in a study of T cell changes during pregnancy in multiple sclerosis. Clones were sequenced by immunoSEQ multiplex PCR, and TCRdb holds only the in-frame ones, with some missing. The table has tens of thousands of clones, nearly 95% seen once. The source material was peripheral blood, sampled in the first trimester of pregnancy. These receptors were collected from a female donor with multiple sclerosis, enrolled in a pregnancy study.

The J gene is TRBJ1-1, the V gene TRBV5-6; 8 bases agree with TRBD1. J gave up 4 bases and V 5 bases, and 16 bases lay outside the gene matches. CDR3 length: 17 residues. The germline CDR1 and CDR2 sequences are SGHDT and YYEEEE. CDR3 coding DNA: TGTGCCAGCAGTTCCACCCGACGCAGGGGGCTTACCACTGAAGCTTTCTTT. Translation: CASSSTRRRGLTTEAFF.

This clone occurred a few times. The chain carries TRBV15 and TRBJ2-7; TRBD1 agrees at 12 bases. V dropped 5 bases and J dropped 4; count of bases not matched to a gene: 12. CDR1 is LNHNV, CDR2 YYDKDF, per germline (reference sequence). The CDR3 spans 17 residues. CDR3 amino acids: CATSYYHRDRGRYEQYF. Written as DNA, the CDR3 is TGTGCCACCAGCTACTACCACAGGGACAGGGGGCGGTACGAGCAGTACTTC.

CDR3 in amino acids: CATRQGGATEAFF. The DNA for the CDR3 is TGTGCCACCCGACAGGGGGGGGCCACTGAAGCTTTCTTT. The chain uses TRBV10-3 and TRBJ1-1; 9 bases are shared with TRBD1. The CDR3 consists of 13 residues. Germline V gene lookup returns CDR1 ENHRY and CDR2 SYGVKD. The V segment lost 10 bases and the J segment 4 bases; nucleotides outside the gene matches: 7.

The chain carries TRBV27 and TRBJ1-2; 7 nucleotides align to TRBD1. Germline V gene lookup returns CDR1 MNHEY and CDR2 SMNVEV (reference sequence). V shed 6 bases and J 7 bases; nucleotides not matched to a gene: 11. This CDR3 is built from 14 residues. The CDR3 bases are TGTGCCAGCAGCGCGACAGGGTTCGCGAGTGGCTACACCTTC. This encodes CASSATGFASGYTF.

V usage is TRBV5-5 and J usage is TRBJ1-1; D unresolved. V lost 6 bases to trimming and J lost 0 bases, with 9 bases between them. Germline V gene sequence: CDR1 SGHKS, CDR2 YYEKEE (reference sequence). The CDR3 loop spans 13 amino acids. This chain's CDR3 is CASKKDLNTEAFF. The DNA for the CDR3 is TGTGCCAGCAAAAAGGACTTGAACACTGAAGCTTTCTTT.

The V call is TRBV19, the J call TRBJ1-5; D may be TRBD1 (5 bases). The CDR3 sequence is 14 residues long. CDR1 is LNHDA, CDR2 SQIVND, per germline (reference sequence). Trimming stripped 5 bases from V and 6 bases from J, with 14 bases between. This CDR3 reads CASSYRGSSQPQHF. CDR3 coding DNA: TGTGCCAGTAGTTATCGGGGGTCGAGTCAGCCCCAGCATTTT.

The J gene is TRBJ1-1, the V gene TRBV7-9; TRBD1 matches 11 bases. The CDR3 is 16 amino acids. Germline lookup yields CDR1 SEHNR and CDR2 FQNEAQ (reference sequence). Trimming removed 2 bases from V and 3 bases from J; junction bases left unmatched: 5. The CDR3: CASSLRGQGDDTEAFF. The DNA of the CDR3 is TGTGCCAGCAGCTTAAGGGGACAGGGGGACGACACTGAAGCTTTCTTT.

The rearrangement joins TRBV7-6 to TRBJ2-7; D uncertain. V was trimmed by 0 bases and J by 4 bases, leaving 13 bases between them. Looked up from germline, CDR1 is SGHVS and CDR2 is FNYEAQ. This CDR3 comprises 15 residues. The CDR3 region has the DNA TGTGCCAGCAGCTTAGCGGAGACTCCCCTTTACGAGCAGTACTTC. Translation: CASSLAETPLYEQYF.

The chain joins TRBV19 to TRBJ1-1; D is undetermined. Trimming took 0 bases from V and 1 from J, leaving 6 bases between them. The length of the CDR3 is 14 residues. The germline gives CDR1 LNHDA, CDR2 SQIVND (reference sequence). CDR3 DNA: TGTGCCAGTAGTATAGATCTTTGGAACACTGAAGCTTTCTTT. Its translation: CASSIDLWNTEAFF. Supplemented by reference TRBV19 and TRBJ1-1, the full variable domain reads DGGITQSPKYLFRKEGQNVTLSCEQNLNHDAMYWYRQDPGQGLRLIYYSQIVNDFQKGDIAEGYSVSREKKESFPLTVTSAQKNPTAFYLCASSIDLWNTEAFFGQGTRLTVV.

This chain uses TRBV19 with TRBJ1-2, with D possibly matching TRBD1 (5 bases). The CDR3 contains 14 residues. Germline V gene lookup returns CDR1 LNHDA and CDR2 SQIVND (reference sequence). The ends were cut back, 5 bases at V and 2 bases at J, with 12 bases in the middle. CDR3 DNA: TGTGCCAGTAGTGAAGACAGAACCAACTATGGCTACACCTTC. Residues: CASSEDRTNYGYTF.

V usage is TRBV2 and J usage is TRBJ2-4; 8 positions agree with TRBD2. J lost 1 base, V lost 6 bases, and 2 bases had no gene match. The CDR3 loop spans 14 amino acids. Germline V lookup: CDR1 SNHLY, CDR2 FYNNEI. CDR3 protein: CASRSGGAKNIQYF. CDR3 nucleotides: TGTGCCAGCAGATCGGGGGGGGCCAAAAACATTCAGTACTTC.

J is TRBJ2-1 and V is TRBV9; 8 nucleotides line up with TRBD2. The germline CDR1 and CDR2 sequences are SGDLS and YYNGEE. The CDR3 extends over 15 amino acids. J was trimmed by 6 bases and V by 0 bases; bases with no gene match: 5. The CDR3 DNA reads as TGTGCCAGCAGCGTAGGCCCACGGGGGGGCAATGAGCAGTTCTTC. Amino acids: CASSVGPRGGNEQFF. The complete variable domain, with remaining parts taken from reference TRBV9 and TRBJ2-1, reads DSGVTQTPKHLITATGQRVTLRCSPRSGDLSVYWYQQSLDQGLQFLIQYYNGEERAKGNILERFSAQQFPDLHSELNLSSLELGDSALYFCASSVGPRGGNEQFFGPGTRLTVL.

The J gene is TRBJ1-6, the V gene TRBV12-5; D uncertain. V dropped 2 bases and J dropped 7 bases, with 18 bases sitting between them. CDR1 is LGHNT, CDR2 FRNRAP, per germline. The CDR3 loop spans 17 amino acids. CDR3 coding DNA: TGTGCTAGTGGTTTGCCTACCACGGAGGTCAGGAATTCACCCCTCCACTTT. It is translated as CASGLPTTEVRNSPLHF.

In this sample, this clone turned up a few times. This chain links TRBV7-3 with TRBJ2-1, with 7 bases lining up with TRBD2. Germline assignment: CDR1 SGHTA and CDR2 FQGTGA. The CDR3 runs to 12 residues. The ends lost 5 bases at V and 13 bases at J; junction bases unmatched: 8. The DNA for the CDR3 is TGTGCCAGCAGCGAGGACTCGGGACTACAGTTCTTC. Protein sequence: CASSEDSGLQFF.

V is TRBV6-4 and J is TRBJ2-3; 8 bases line up with TRBD1. The trim removed 4 bases at V and 4 bases at J, leaving 1 base unmatched. There are 13 residues in the CDR3. Per germline, CDR1 MRHNA and CDR2 SNTAGT. The CDR3 spells CASSADRADTQYF. CDR3 sequence (DNA): TGTGCCAGCAGTGCGGACAGGGCAGATACGCAGTATTTT.

The chain carries TRBV6-5 and TRBJ1-4, with D tentatively TRBD1 (5 bases). Germline lookup yields CDR1 MNHEY and CDR2 SVGAGI. CDR3 length: 13 amino acids. V was trimmed by 6 bases and J by 6 bases, leaving 11 bases between them. The CDR3 spells CASRLEGHEKLFF. The CDR3 DNA is TGTGCCAGCAGGCTGGAGGGGCATGAAAAACTGTTTTTT.

The chain uses TRBV29-1 and TRBJ2-7; a possible D gene is TRBD2 (6 bases). This CDR3 has 15 amino acids. V lost 3 bases, J lost 7 bases, and 22 bases lay in between. Per the germline V gene, CDR1 is SQVTM and CDR2 is ANQGSEA. The CDR3 reads CSVDSSLRLSGEQYF. As DNA, the CDR3 is TGCAGCGTTGATAGTAGTTTAAGATTAAGCGGGGAGCAGTACTTC.

This chain joins TRBV5-1 and TRBJ2-2; 10 bases are a match to TRBD1. The germline V gene has CDR1 SGHRS and CDR2 YFSETQ. The V gene end was trimmed by 4 bases and the J gene end by 5 bases; junction bases not matched to a gene: 2. The CDR3 contains 14 residues. CDR3 sequence (DNA): TGCGCCAGCAGCACGGGACAGGGGACCGGGGAGCTGTTTTTT. It yields the protein CASSTGQGTGELFF.

The chain is built from TRBV6-5 and TRBJ2-1, with D perhaps matching TRBD2 (6 bases). There are 14 residues in the CDR3. V gave up 7 bases and J gave up 1 base, with 11 bases separating them. The germline gives CDR1 MNHEY, CDR2 SVGAGI. CDR3 residues: CASTDGGSYNEQFF. CDR3 DNA sequence: TGTGCCAGCACCGACGGGGGATCCTACAATGAGCAGTTCTTC.

This rearrangement joins TRBV9 to TRBJ2-7; unclear D gene. Per germline, CDR1 SGDLS and CDR2 YYNGEE. The CDR3 is made up of 12 amino acids. The V and J ends lost 3 bases and 3 bases respectively, with 7 bases between them. CDR3 DNA sequence: TGTGCCAGCAGCGACGACAACTACGAGCAGTACTTC. It specifies CASSDDNYEQYF. Variable domain in full (rest from reference TRBV9 and TRBJ2-7): DSGVTQTPKHLITATGQRVTLRCSPRSGDLSVYWYQQSLDQGLQFLIQYYNGEERAKGNILERFSAQQFPDLHSELNLSSLELGDSALYFCASSDDNYEQYFGPGTRLTVT.

The chain combines TRBV6-5 with TRBJ1-2, with 9 bases identical to TRBD1. Germline V gene sequence: CDR1 MNHEY, CDR2 SVGAGI. Germline trimming cut 7 bases from V and 5 bases from J; bases unmatched to any gene: 5. The CDR3 covers 13 residues. The CDR3 reads CASTTGQGYGYTF. The CDR3 nucleotides are TGTGCCAGCACCACAGGACAGGGGTATGGCTACACCTTC.

This chain joins TRBV6-4 and TRBJ2-3; D not certain. This CDR3 is 14 amino acids long. Germline V gene data show CDR1 as MRHNA and CDR2 as SNTAGT. V was cut by 5 bases and J by 2 bases, with 11 bases left in between. CDR3 residues: CASSREFSTDTQYF. The CDR3 DNA sequence: TGTGCCAGCAGTAGAGAGTTTTCCACAGATACGCAGTATTTT.

The rearrangement uses TRBV6-4 and TRBJ2-1; D gene uncertain. CDR1 is MRHNA and CDR2 is SNTAGT in the germline V gene. This CDR3 spans 15 amino acids. The V end was cut by 4 bases, the J end by 9 bases, with 19 bases between. CDR3 nucleotide sequence: TGTGCCAGCAGTGTAGAGCGCTCCTCCCGCCGTGAGCAGTTCTTC. This encodes CASSVERSSRREQFF.

This clone was observed once. This chain connects TRBV19 to TRBJ2-2; possible D gene TRBD2, 5 bases. Per the germline V gene, CDR1 is LNHDA and CDR2 is SQIVND (reference sequence). Trimming took 3 bases from V and 2 from J, leaving 7 bases between them. The CDR3 loop spans 14 amino acids. The chain's CDR3 is CASSIEGNTGELFF. DNA for the CDR3: TGTGCCAGTAGTATCGAGGGAAACACCGGGGAGCTGTTTTTT.

The chain combines TRBV30 with TRBJ1-1; no clear D gene. This CDR3 contains 12 residues. Germline values: CDR1 GTSNPN, CDR2 SVGIG (reference sequence). V shed 2 bases and J shed 6 bases, with 10 bases lying between them. The chain's CDR3 is CAWSPGSPEAFF. CDR3 nucleotide sequence: TGTGCCTGGAGTCCTGGGAGTCCTGAAGCTTTCTTT.

The rearrangement links TRBV15 to TRBJ1-4; 9 bases are a match to TRBD1. Trimming at V came to 0 bases and at J to 8 bases, leaving 4 bases not matched to a gene. Germline CDR1 reads LNHNV; CDR2 reads YYDKDF (reference sequence). The CDR3 has 15 residues. The CDR3 DNA is TGTGCCACCAGCAGAGACGACAGGGGGAGGGAAAAACTGTTTTTT. The encoded protein is CATSRDDRGREKLFF.

The genes are TRBV7-9 and TRBJ1-3, with TRBD1 matching over 9 bases. After removal of 7 bases from V and 2 bases from J, the junction contained 12 bases not matched to a gene. The CDR3 has 17 residues. Per the germline V gene, CDR1 is SEHNR and CDR2 is FQNEAQ (reference sequence). CDR3 sequence: CASTHGDRERTGNTIYF. DNA for the CDR3: TGTGCCAGCACCCACGGGGACAGGGAAAGAACTGGAAACACCATATATTTT.